Listed below are T cell receptor beta chains from one sample, sequenced in a study of shared clonotypes between healthy human individuals. The repertoire was sequenced with immunoSEQ multiplex PCR; TCRdb's copy has only in-frame clones and lacks some. There are under 200,000 clones in the sample; 90% to 95% occur only once, and about 0.067% lies in the top ten. The sequenced sample consisted of naive CD4+ T cells sorted from blood. The receptors derive from a woman aged 25-40 years in good health. CDR3s include the opening cysteine and the closing phenylalanine or tryptophan. D genes are given only for firm matches. The listing skips clone size in some rows; elsewhere it reads once, few, many or a size class.

TRBV30	TRBD1	-	TRBJ1-4	CAWGGQGGEKLFF	TGTGCCTGGGGCGGACAGGGGGGTGAAAAACTGTTTTTT
TRBV4-1	-	-	TRBJ2-7	CASSRGPNSHEQYF	TGCGCCAGCAGCCGCGGGCCAAATTCCCACGAGCAGTACTTC
TRBV10-1	TRBD1	once	TRBJ2-7	CASSEGTGIVYEQYF	TGCGCCAGCAGTGAAGGGACAGGGATAGTCTACGAGCAGTACTTC
TRBV7-3	TRBD1	-	TRBJ2-7	CASSATGQGAGEQYF	TGTGCCAGCAGCGCCACAGGGCAGGGGGCCGGCGAGCAGTACTTC
TRBV6-1	-	-	TRBJ1-1	CASRTHREEVTEAFF	TGTGCCAGCAGGACCCACCGCGAGGAGGTTACTGAAGCTTTCTTT
TRBV7-9	-	-	TRBJ2-6	CASSHRSGSGANVLTF	TGTGCCAGCAGCCACCGATCGGGCTCTGGGGCCAACGTCCTGACTTTC
TRBV5-1	TRBD1	-	TRBJ2-1	CASSRTGDHNEQFF	TGCGCCAGCAGCCGGACAGGGGACCACAATGAGCAGTTCTTC
TRBV7-9	-	-	TRBJ1-5	CASSLALGASVGQPQHF	TGTGCCAGCAGCTTAGCCTTGGGGGCATCGGTTGGTCAGCCCCAGCATTTT
TRBV6-5	-	-	TRBJ2-7	CASSYATGRGYEQYF	TGTGCCAGCAGTTATGCGACTGGACGGGGTTACGAGCAGTACTTC
TRBV10-1	-	-	TRBJ2-7	CASSESPTYEQYF	TGCGCCAGCAGTGAGTCCCCAACATACGAGCAGTACTTC
TRBV6-1	-	-	TRBJ1-2	CASSDRGYGYTF	TGTGCCAGCAGTGACAGGGGATATGGCTACACCTTC
TRBV2	-	once	TRBJ1-1	CASSGGYRDSYGFF	TGTGCCAGCAGTGGAGGATACAGGGATTCCTATGGTTTCTTT
TRBV19	-	-	TRBJ1-5	CASSIAGGWQPQHF	TGTGCCAGTAGTATTGCGGGGGGCTGGCAGCCCCAGCATTTT
TRBV5-1	TRBD1	-	TRBJ2-7	CASSQTDRDRGPEQYF	TGCGCCAGCAGCCAGACCGACCGGGACAGGGGACCCGAGCAGTACTTC
TRBV28	TRBD1	-	TRBJ1-1	CASTGTGVAEAFF	TGTGCCAGCACCGGAACAGGGGTCGCTGAAGCTTTCTTT
TRBV9	-	-	TRBJ1-6	CASSPALGGRTLHF	TGTGCCAGCAGCCCCGCCCTAGGGGGAAGAACCCTCCACTTT
TRBV5-1	-	-	TRBJ2-7	CASSLIGSYEQYF	TGCGCCAGCAGCTTGATAGGGTCCTACGAGCAGTACTTC
TRBV11-2	TRBD1	-	TRBJ1-4	CASSKNGQGATNEKLFF	TGTGCCAGCAGCAAAAACGGACAGGGGGCAACTAATGAAAAACTGTTTTTT
TRBV27	-	-	TRBJ2-7	CAGSVRGKGHEQYF	TGTGCCGGATCAGTCAGGGGAAAAGGACACGAGCAGTACTTC
TRBV7-3	-	-	TRBJ1-5	CASSLTGQSNQPQHF	TGTGCCAGCAGCTTAACGGGCCAGAGCAATCAGCCCCAGCATTTT
TRBV7-9	-	-	TRBJ2-3	CASSLPLGADTQYF	TGTGCCAGCAGCTTACCCCTTGGTGCAGATACGCAGTATTTT
TRBV28	TRBD2	-	TRBJ2-1	CASSFQSGRGSYNEQFF	TGTGCCAGCAGTTTTCAAAGCGGGAGGGGATCCTACAATGAGCAGTTCTTC
TRBV29-1	TRBD1	-	TRBJ1-2	CSVGGGQVNFYGYTF	TGCAGCGTTGGCGGTGGACAGGTGAACTTCTATGGCTACACCTTC
TRBV2	TRBD1	-	TRBJ2-7	CASNGQGPYEQYF	TGTGCCAGCAATGGACAGGGGCCCTACGAGCAGTACTTC
TRBV6-1	-	-	TRBJ2-7	CASSVPLLEQYF	TGTGCCAGCAGTGTACCTCTCCTCGAGCAGTACTTC
TRBV5-6	TRBD2	-	TRBJ2-3	CASSDLAGGSTDTQYF	TGTGCCAGCAGCGATCTAGCGGGAGGTTCCACAGATACGCAGTATTTT
TRBV28	-	-	TRBJ2-7	CASSLFPQYEQYF	TGTGCCAGCAGTTTATTTCCACAGTACGAGCAGTACTTC
TRBV19	TRBD2	-	TRBJ2-7	CASSVGRTSGFSYEQYF	TGTGCCAGTAGTGTTGGACGGACTAGCGGGTTCTCCTACGAGCAGTACTTC
TRBV10-3	-	-	TRBJ1-1	CAINPGTVNTEAFF	TGTGCCATCAACCCGGGGACGGTGAACACTGAAGCTTTCTTT
TRBV28	TRBD1	-	TRBJ1-5	CASSEDREDQPQHF	TGTGCCAGCAGTGAGGACAGGGAGGATCAGCCCCAGCATTTT
TRBV7-9	-	few	TRBJ1-5	CASSQEQGPQHF	TGTGCCAGCAGCCAAGAACAGGGCCCCCAGCATTTT
TRBV5-8	TRBD1	-	TRBJ2-3	CASSRELTGRGPDTQYF	TGTGCCAGCAGCCGGGAACTTACTGGCAGGGGGCCAGATACGCAGTATTTT
TRBV27	TRBD2	-	TRBJ2-2	CASSLSGRNTGELFF	TGTGCCAGCAGCCTTAGCGGGAGGAACACCGGGGAGCTGTTTTTT
TRBV10-1	-	-	TRBJ1-1	CASSSDVTEAFF	TGCGCCAGCAGTTCGGACGTCACTGAAGCTTTCTTT
TRBV4-1	-	-	TRBJ1-1	CASSQVGGRPGEAFF	TGCGCCAGCAGCCAAGTGGGTGGCAGGCCGGGTGAAGCTTTCTTT
TRBV29-1	-	-	TRBJ2-7	CSVTGRMTYEQYF	TGCAGCGTAACAGGGCGCATGACCTACGAGCAGTACTTC
TRBV30	-	-	TRBJ2-5	CAWSVLAEETQYF	TGTGCCTGGAGTGTTTTAGCGGAAGAGACCCAGTACTTC
TRBV28	-	-	TRBJ1-1	CASRSGDTEAFF	TGTGCCAGCAGATCAGGGGACACTGAAGCTTTCTTT
TRBV28	TRBD1	-	TRBJ1-2	CASSLDRGLDGYTF	TGTGCCAGCAGTTTAGACAGGGGGCTGGATGGCTACACCTTC
TRBV5-4	-	-	TRBJ2-7	CASSLGVGGSIPYEQYF	TGTGCCAGCAGCTTGGGGGTCGGCGGGTCAATCCCCTACGAGCAGTACTTC
TRBV6-1	-	-	TRBJ1-2	CASSEGPAGEGYTF	TGTGCCAGCAGTGAAGGGCCGGCGGGCGAGGGCTACACCTTC
TRBV5-8	-	-	TRBJ1-5	CASSPLVGWVNQPQHF	TGTGCCAGCAGCCCCCTTGTAGGGTGGGTTAATCAGCCCCAGCATTTT
TRBV27	TRBD1	-	TRBJ1-5	CASSLQGVSQPQHF	TGTGCCAGCAGCCTACAGGGGGTTTCTCAGCCCCAGCATTTT
TRBV7-9	-	-	TRBJ2-5	CASSLEGPSVTQYF	TGTGCCAGCAGCTTAGAGGGACCGAGCGTGACCCAGTACTTC
TRBV19	TRBD1	once	TRBJ1-1	CASSTAGGDTEAFF	TGTGCCAGTAGTACGGCAGGGGGAGACACTGAAGCTTTCTTT
TRBV27	-	-	TRBJ1-5	CASSNYLQSPQHF	TGTGCCAGCAGTAATTACCTACAATCGCCCCAGCATTTT
TRBV5-1	-	once	TRBJ2-7	CASSLSRVPSYEQYF	TGCGCCAGCAGCTTGTCAAGGGTACCTTCCTACGAGCAGTACTTC
TRBV5-1	TRBD1	-	TRBJ1-5	CASRRTGDRNQPQHF	TGCGCCAGCAGACGGACAGGGGACCGTAATCAGCCCCAGCATTTT